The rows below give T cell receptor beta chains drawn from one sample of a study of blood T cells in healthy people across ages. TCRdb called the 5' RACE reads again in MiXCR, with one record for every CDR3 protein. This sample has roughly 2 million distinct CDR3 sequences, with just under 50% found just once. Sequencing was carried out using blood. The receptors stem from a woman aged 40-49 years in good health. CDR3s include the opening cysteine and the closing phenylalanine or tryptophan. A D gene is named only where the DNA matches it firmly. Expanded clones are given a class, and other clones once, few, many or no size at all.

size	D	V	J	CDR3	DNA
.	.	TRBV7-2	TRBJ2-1	CASSLGGPRMFF	TGTGCCAGCAGCTTAGGCGGTCCGCGGATGTTCTTC
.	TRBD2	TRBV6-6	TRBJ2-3	CASSYSGAGAPTDTQYF	TGTGCCAGCAGTTACTCGGGAGCGGGGGCACCCACAGATACGCAGTATTTT
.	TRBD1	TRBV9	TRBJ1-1	CASSVQGATEAFF	TGTGCCAGCAGCGTCCAGGGGGCGACTGAAGCTTTCTTT
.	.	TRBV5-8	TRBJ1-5	CASSPSWGHSNQPQHF	TGTGCCAGCAGCCCATCATGGGGGCACAGCAATCAGCCCCAGCATTTT
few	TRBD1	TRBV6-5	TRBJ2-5	CASSTRQGMFSETQYF	TGTGCCAGCAGTACCCGACAGGGTATGTTTTCGGAGACCCAGTACTTC
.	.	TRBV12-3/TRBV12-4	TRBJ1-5	CASSPKGSQPQHF	TGTGCCAGCAGCCCTAAAGGCAGTCAGCCCCAGCATTTT
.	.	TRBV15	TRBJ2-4	CATSPQGREGNIQYF	TGTGCCACCAGCCCCCAGGGCAGAGAGGGAAACATTCAGTACTTC
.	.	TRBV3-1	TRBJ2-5	CASKTGGLARIKTQYF	TGTGCCAGCAAGACAGGGGGACTAGCGCGAATCAAGACCCAGTACTTC
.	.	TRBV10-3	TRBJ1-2	CAISESIGYGYTF	TGTGCCATCAGTGAGTCAATAGGATATGGCTACACCTTC
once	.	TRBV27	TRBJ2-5	CASSLSTGPVPYERYF	TGTGCCAGCAGTTTATCTACCGGCCCGGTCCCCTACGAGCGGTACTTC
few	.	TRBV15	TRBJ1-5	CATSSVDQPQHF	TGTGCCACCAGCAGCGTAGATCAGCCCCAGCATTTT